The 14 T cell receptor beta chains below all came from one sample that was sequenced in a study of regulatory T cells in long-lasting Graves disease. For TCR beta, libraries came from iRepertoire HTBI primers and Arm-PCR of CDR3 regions. TCRdb re-called the multiplex PCR reads through MiXCR, storing one row per CDR3 protein. The data hold about 220,000 distinct CDR3 sequences, with approximately 18% observed a single time. Time point described: newly diagnosed GD, antithyroid drugs for less than 3 months. PBMC RNA was the source of the TCR library. The same data also went into a second study, on T cells in Graves' hyperthyroidism and ophthalmopathy.

The sequences come from peripheral blood mononuclear cells (PBMCs), collected at new diagnosis, from a patient treated with antithyroid drugs. Every receptor here comes from a woman aged 30 to 39 with Graves disease.

This clonotype showed up many times. The chain combines TRBV9 with TRBJ2-2, with 7 bases fitting TRBD1. This CDR3 region has 17 residues. Germline V lookup: CDR1 SGDLS, CDR2 YYNGEE. Unmatched junction bases numbered 9, after V lost 2 bases and J lost 2 bases. For the CDR3, the DNA is TGTGCCAGCAGCGTCCCGCACAGGGGTGCCAACACCGGGGAGCTGTTTTTT. Protein sequence: CASSVPHRGANTGELFF.

This clonotype was detected ten times or more. The gene calls are TRBV10-2 and TRBJ1-4, with 8 bases matching TRBD1. CDR3 length equals 13 residues. Germline V gene sequence: CDR1 WSHSY, CDR2 SAAADI. V lost 6 bases, J lost 5 bases, and 2 bases stayed unmatched. The CDR3 DNA reads as TGCGCCAGCAGACAGGGGGGGAATGAAAAACTGTTTTTT. As protein: CASRQGGNEKLFF.

This clonotype was seen at least ten times. The gene calls are TRBV19 and TRBJ1-5; D possibly corresponds to TRBD1 (5 bases). The ends were cut back, 3 bases at V and 3 bases at J, with 9 bases in the middle. CDR3 length equals 14 residues. Germline V CDR1 and CDR2: LNHDA, SQIVND (reference sequence). The CDR3 loop reads CASSIPGTNQPQHF. CDR3 nucleotides: TGTGCCAGTAGTATCCCAGGGACCAATCAGCCCCAGCATTTT.

This clonotype occurred many times. V gene TRBV30 combines with J gene TRBJ2-7, with D possibly being TRBD1 (6 bases). The CDR3 totals 13 residues. CDR1 is GTSNPN and CDR2 is SVGIG in the germline V gene (reference sequence). V was trimmed by 3 bases and J by 6 bases, leaving 15 bases between them. The CDR3 coding sequence is TGTGCCTGGAGGGTTAACAGGGTATCCGAGCAGTACTTC. It translates to CAWRVNRVSEQYF. Variable domain in full (rest from reference TRBV30 and TRBJ2-7): SQTIHQWPATLVQPVGSPLSLECTVEGTSNPNLYWYRQAAGRGLQLLFYSVGIGQISSEVPQNLSASRPQDRQFILSSKKLLLSDSGFYLCAWRVNRVSEQYFGPGTRLTVT.

This clonotype was seen repeatedly, ten times or more. The chain carries TRBV7-6 and TRBJ1-1; tentatively, D is TRBD1 (5 bases). V dropped 4 bases and J dropped 1 base, with 13 bases sitting between them. The germline V gene encodes CDR1 SGHVS and CDR2 FNYEAQ. The CDR3 runs 15 residues. The CDR3 DNA follows: TGTGCCAGCAGCTCCCCAGGGACGGCGAACACTGAAGCTTTCTTT. It yields the protein CASSSPGTANTEAFF.

In this sample, this clonotype turned up many times. The chain couples TRBV20-1 to TRBJ2-5; perhaps TRBD2 as D (7 bases). Germline V gene data show CDR1 as DFQATT and CDR2 as SNEGSKA (reference sequence). V was pared by 5 bases and J by 5 bases, with 21 bases between. The CDR3 has 15 residues. This CDR3 is CSAGVGGRRGETQYF. As DNA, the CDR3 is TGCAGTGCTGGGGTCGGGGGGCGCCGAGGGGAGACCCAGTACTTC.

In this sample, this clonotype turned up many times. V and J are TRBV12-3 or TRBV12-4 and TRBJ1-4, with 9 bases fitting TRBD1. The V and J ends lost 4 bases and 7 bases, in that order; junction bases with no gene match: 4. The length of the CDR3 is 14 residues. CDR3 loop: CASSSRQGGEKLFF. DNA for the CDR3: TGTGCCAGCAGTTCTCGACAGGGGGGTGAAAAACTGTTTTTT.

This clonotype was found many times. The chain is built from TRBV25-1 and TRBJ1-6; D is uncertain. The CDR3 runs 12 residues. V was trimmed by 5 bases and J by 7 bases, leaving 6 bases between them. Germline V lookup: CDR1 MGHDK, CDR2 SYGVNS. The CDR3 loop is CASSHRNSPLHF. In DNA, the CDR3 is TGTGCCAGCAGTCACCGGAATTCACCCCTCCACTTT.

The genes are TRBV4-1 and TRBJ1-2; the D gene is possibly TRBD1 (6 bases). CDR1 is MGHRA and CDR2 is YSYEKL in the germline V gene. The CDR3 spans 16 residues. The germline V and J ends were trimmed by 0 bases and 8 bases, with 19 bases remaining between them. CDR3 protein: CASSQDQRQVGSGYTF. In nucleotides, the CDR3 is TGCGCCAGCAGCCAAGACCAAAGACAGGTGGGATCGGGCTACACCTTC.

For this clonotype: The germline gene is not matched at one end of the junction; a read error may be the cause. The rearrangement links TRBV7-3 to TRBJ2-7; D possibly matches TRBD1 or TRBD2 (5 bases each). Germline V gene sequence: CDR1 SGHTA, CDR2 FQGTGA. There are 13 residues in the CDR3. The DNA of the CDR3 is TGTGCCAGCAGCTTAATCCCTGGGGGTGTATGGGACTTC. It codes for CASSLIPGGVWDF.

This chain uses TRBV6-9 with TRBJ2-7; 8 nucleotides match TRBD2. CDR1 is MNHGY, CDR2 SVAAGI, per germline. This CDR3 has 13 amino acids. V dropped 4 bases and J dropped 6; count of bases not matched to a gene: 5. The CDR3 loop reads CASSSPAGVEQYF. The CDR3 DNA is TGTGCCAGCAGTTCCCCAGCGGGAGTCGAGCAGTACTTC.

This rearrangement joins TRBV9 to TRBJ2-1, with D possibly called TRBD1 or TRBD2 (5 bases each). V lost 4 bases to trimming and J lost 8 bases, with 16 bases between them. CDR3 length: 14 residues. In germline, CDR1 is SGDLS, CDR2 YYNGEE. The CDR3 protein is CASSLGRFGHEQFF. CDR3 nucleotides: TGTGCCAGCAGCCTGGGACGCTTTGGGCATGAGCAGTTCTTC. The variable domain in full, with the rest retrieved from reference TRBV9 and TRBJ2-1, is DSGVTQTPKHLITATGQRVTLRCSPRSGDLSVYWYQQSLDQGLQFLIQYYNGEERAKGNILERFSAQQFPDLHSELNLSSLELGDSALYFCASSLGRFGHEQFFGPGTRLTVL.

This clonotype occurred many times. The genes are TRBV7-2 and TRBJ1-1, with 9 bases fitting TRBD1. The CDR3 runs to 15 residues. V trimming: 1 base; J trimming: 4 bases; junction bases outside the gene matches: 4. Per germline, CDR1 SGHTA and CDR2 FQGNSA. In DNA form, the CDR3 reads TGTGCCAGCAGCTTAGGACAGGGGGTTGGCACTGAAGCTTTCTTT. This sequence encodes CASSLGQGVGTEAFF.

This clonotype was recorded at least ten times. This chain connects TRBV11-2 to TRBJ1-6; D call uncertain. CDR3 length: 13 residues. V lost 5 bases and J lost 10, with 12 bases in between. Germline V CDR1 and CDR2: SGHAT, FQNNGV. The CDR3 is CASSIEQFSPLHF. The DNA for the CDR3 is TGTGCCAGCAGCATTGAACAGTTCTCACCCCTCCACTTT.